This TCR beta chain was identified in a study of blood T cell repertoires in COVID-19. Study at large: Sites across the United States, Italy and Spain contributed samples from acute and convalescent COVID-19. In each case, the material was cDNA or gDNA derived from T cells, B-cell-depleted T cells, or PBMCs.

The CDR3 has 13 residues. Trimming took 3 bases from V and 0 from J, leaving 5 bases between them. Germline assignment: CDR1 SNHLY and CDR2 FYNNEI. Authors' data handling: Counts of nucleated cells, estimated from reference gene primer amplification, were obtained. Sequencing was performed with immunoSEQ multiplex PCR; in TCRdb, only in-frame clones are kept and a portion is missing. From that table come the V and J calls and clone size; the DNA was used to work out D and trimming. The sample shows more than 140,000 clones, approximately 82% of them seen only once. This TCR was recovered from a woman in her forties or fifties in a cohort sampled during active or convalescent COVID-19. The chain links TRBV2 to TRBJ1-2; D ambiguous. Sequenced sample: peripheral blood. The CDR3: CASSEPANYGYTF. The DNA of the CDR3 is TGTGCCAGCAGTGAGCCAGCTAACTATGGCTACACCTTC.